This TCR beta chain emerged from a study of beta chain features in type 1 diabetes. Study-wide background: Age and gender were similar between patients and healthy donors, as were cell yields.

Points on this clone: Its target is not known.

The CDR3 runs 15 residues. J lost 8 bases, V lost 4 bases, and 6 bases had no gene match. CDR1 and CDR2 (germline): SGHTA, FQGTGA. Of the isolated RNA, all was reverse transcribed, and so the sequenced material was expressed TCRB transcripts. The data were produced by immunoSEQ multiplex PCR, yet TCRdb's version contains in-frame clones alone and is incomplete. The sample lists about 270,000 clones, roughly 13% occurring once. Whole-study findings and limits: Any role of HLA type in TCRB rearrangement remained unresolved here. The study found fewer insertions and more deletions at VDJ junctions in type 1 diabetes patients. There was a possibility that cDNA sequencing over-represented cells with high TCR expression. The study found moderately but significantly shorter TCRB CDR3s in all four CD4+ subsets of Type 1 diabetes patients.

The source is a man aged 25-45 years with type 1 diabetes. Sequences were obtained from naive CD4+ T cells from blood. The chain joins TRBV7-3 to TRBJ2-1; 12 bases align to TRBD2. The CDR3 sequence: CASSSLAGGVDEQFF. CDR3 bases: TGTGCCAGCAGCTCCCTAGCGGGAGGGGTCGATGAGCAGTTCTTC.